Listed below are T cell receptor beta chains from one sample, sequenced in a study of shared clonotypes between healthy human individuals. Assay used: immunoSEQ multiplex PCR; TCRdb lists only in-frame clones, some missing. The repertoire holds approximately 600,000 clones, with approximately 95% as singletons. The sequenced sample was naive CD8+ T cells sorted from blood. These receptors came from a woman in her 30s in good health. CDR3s include the opening cysteine and the closing phenylalanine or tryptophan. D genes are given only for firm matches. Clone sizes are given selectively: once, few, many, or a class where the clone is expanded.

D | J | size | V | CDR3 | DNA
TRBD1 | TRBJ1-1 | . | TRBV7-9 | CASSADRARLAEAFF | TGTGCCAGCAGCGCAGACAGGGCGAGGCTCGCTGAAGCTTTCTTT
TRBD1 | TRBJ1-1 | once | TRBV27 | CASSLQGGLNTEAFF | TGTGCCAGCAGTTTGCAGGGGGGTTTGAACACTGAAGCTTTCTTT
TRBD2 | TRBJ2-3 | . | TRBV9 | CASSERSGTSIDTQYF | TGTGCCAGCAGCGAGAGATCCGGGACTAGCATCGATACGCAGTATTTT
. | TRBJ2-2 | . | TRBV2 | CASSEVASTGELFF | TGTGCCAGCAGTGAAGTCGCGAGCACCGGGGAGCTGTTTTTT
. | TRBJ1-2 | . | TRBV28 | CASSFSPRVGYGYTF | TGTGCCAGCAGTTTTAGTCCCCGTGTGGGCTATGGCTACACCTTC
. | TRBJ2-7 | once | TRBV28 | CASSWVQNYEQYF | TGTGCCAGCAGCTGGGTACAGAACTACGAGCAGTACTTC
TRBD1 | TRBJ2-5 | . | TRBV28 | CASSVGGQADPWAYF | TGTGCCAGCAGCGTCGGCGGACAGGCCGACCCCTGGGCCTACTTC
. | TRBJ2-1 | once | TRBV19 | CASSIDLEMEQFF | TGTGCCAGTAGTATAGATCTGGAGATGGAGCAGTTCTTC
. | TRBJ2-2 | . | TRBV27 | CASSLGRDIAELFF | TGTGCCAGCAGTTTAGGGCGGGACATAGCGGAGCTGTTTTTT
. | TRBJ1-4 | once | TRBV7-9 | CASRAIRDSDNEKLFF | TGTGCCAGCAGAGCCATACGTGACAGCGATAATGAAAAACTGTTTTTT
. | TRBJ2-7 | . | TRBV7-8 | CASSLATGAYEQYF | TGTGCCAGCAGCTTAGCGACAGGAGCCTACGAGCAGTACTTC
. | TRBJ2-7 | . | TRBV6-6 | CASSTRVGEQYF | TGTGCCAGCAGCACTAGGGTGGGCGAGCAGTACTTC
TRBD2 | TRBJ2-7 | . | TRBV27 | CASSPGLGIYEQYF | TGTGCCAGCAGCCCGGGACTAGGGATTTACGAGCAGTACTTC
. | TRBJ2-7 | . | TRBV19 | CASSIGQSYEQYF | TGTGCCAGTAGTATAGGGCAGAGCTACGAGCAGTACTTC
. | TRBJ2-7 | . | TRBV4-1 | CASSHRTGYEQYF | TGCGCCAGCAGCCACAGGACGGGCTACGAGCAGTACTTC
TRBD2 | TRBJ2-7 | once | TRBV27 | CASSLRLAYSYEQYF | TGTGCCAGCAGTTTACGACTAGCGTACTCCTACGAGCAGTACTTC